A single sample gave rise to the 10 T cell receptor beta chains below, sequenced in a study of post-analysis software for immune sequencing data. Study results and caveats: Controls showed lower frequencies than patients for roughly 5 TRBV segments, and TRBV5-6, TRBV5-1 and TRBV20-1 were among these.

The antigens for these receptors are not known. TCR beta libraries were prepared from cDNA with unique molecular identifiers. TCRdb called the PCR reads again in MiXCR, with one record for every CDR3 protein. This table has about 680,000 distinct CDR3 sequences, 59% appearing once. Specimen: blood. The receptors here all came from a girl aged 2-9 years with multiple sclerosis.

This sequence joins TRBV5-1 and TRBJ1-5; D not resolved. Germline V gene sequence: CDR1 SGHRS, CDR2 YFSETQ. The CDR3 sequence is 13 residues long. Trimming took off 4 bases at V and 7 bases at J, with 12 bases between the two ends. CDR3 DNA: TGCGCCAGCAGCCGGAGGTGCAGACAGCCCCAGCATTTT. The encoded protein is CASSRRCRQPQHF.

The chain combines TRBV29-1 with TRBJ2-5, with 14 bases lining up with TRBD2. Germline V gives CDR1 SQVTM, CDR2 ANQGSEA. The CDR3 covers 14 residues. J was trimmed by 14 bases and V by 0 bases; bases with no gene match: 8. DNA for the CDR3: TGCAGCGTTGAAGATCGGGGACTAGCGGGAGCCAAATACTTC. Translated: CSVEDRGLAGAKYF.

This clonotype appeared a few times. The chain carries TRBV29-1 and TRBJ2-1; D is unclear. Trimming left V 6 bases short and J 2 bases short, with 11 bases between. This CDR3 comprises 13 residues. The germline CDR1 and CDR2 sequences are SQVTM and ANQGSEA. CDR3 coding DNA: TGCAGCGTCCATATAACGGCCTACAATGAGCAGTTCTTC. Translated: CSVHITAYNEQFF.

This clonotype came up a few times. The CDR3 coding sequence is TGTGCCAGCAGCTTATTGAGCGGGGGACCCTACGAGCAGTACTTC. It codes for CASSLLSGGPYEQYF. The chain carries TRBV7-3 and TRBJ2-7, with 8 bases lining up with TRBD2. Trimming removed 2 bases from V and 2 bases from J; junction bases left unmatched: 5. Germline CDR1 is SGHTA and CDR2 is FQGTGA. The CDR3 runs 15 residues.

The chain couples TRBV3-1 to TRBJ1-2, with D perhaps matching TRBD1 (6 bases). Germline V gives CDR1 LGHDT, CDR2 YNNKEL (reference sequence). V was trimmed by 0 bases and J by 7 bases, leaving 12 bases between them. The CDR3 is 14 residues long. The CDR3 loop reads CASSQESGQVGYTF. CDR3 DNA: TGTGCCAGCAGCCAAGAATCGGGACAAGTTGGCTACACCTTC.

In this sample, this clonotype turned up once. The rearrangement uses TRBV9 and TRBJ2-6, with D possibly being TRBD1 or TRBD2 (5 bases each). This CDR3 is 17 amino acids long. V was trimmed by 7 bases and J by 0 bases, leaving 17 bases between them. Germline loops: CDR1 SGDLS, CDR2 YYNGEE. The CDR3 is CASGLDQGVSGANVLTF. The CDR3 DNA sequence: TGTGCCAGCGGCCTCGACCAGGGAGTCTCTGGGGCCAACGTCCTGACTTTC.

The gene calls are TRBV10-3 and TRBJ1-1; D remains unclear. Germline lookup yields CDR1 ENHRY and CDR2 SYGVKD. The CDR3 has 15 residues. The ends were cut back, 4 bases at V and 0 bases at J, with 12 bases in the middle. The CDR3 loop reads CAISGTTRMNTEAFF. The CDR3 bases are TGTGCCATCAGTGGGACGACGAGAATGAACACTGAAGCTTTCTTT.

This clonotype came up once. The chain employs TRBV5-1 and TRBJ2-1; 8 bases match TRBD2. J was trimmed by 5 bases and V by 3 bases; bases with no gene match: 22. The CDR3 runs to 20 residues. Germline V gene data show CDR1 as SGHRS and CDR2 as YFSETQ. The CDR3 region is CASSSSPGGVSGRTNNEQFF. CDR3 nucleotides: TGCGCCAGCAGCTCGTCCCCGGGGGGGGTCTCGGGACGAACTAACAATGAGCAGTTCTTC. Based on the CDR3 plus reference TRBV5-1 and TRBJ2-1, the full variable domain is KAGVTQTPRYLIKTRGQQVTLSCSPISGHRSVSWYQQTPGQGLQFLFEYFSETQRNKGNFPGRFSGRQFSNSRSEMNVSTLELGDSALYLCASSSSPGGVSGRTNNEQFFGPGTRLTVL.

The chain employs TRBV6-1 and TRBJ2-1, with 9 bases matching TRBD2. This CDR3 comprises 16 residues. Germline V gives CDR1 MNHNS, CDR2 SASEGT. With V trimmed by 5 bases and J by 6 bases, 11 bases remained unmatched. CDR3 loop: CASSPDRTSVSNEQFF. DNA of the CDR3: TGTGCCAGCAGTCCTGATCGGACTAGCGTTTCCAATGAGCAGTTCTTC.

This clonotype was counted a few times. V is TRBV10-3 and J is TRBJ2-5, with TRBD2 matching 8 bases. The CDR3 totals 13 residues. Germline CDR1 reads ENHRY; CDR2 reads SYGVKD. V trimming: 10 bases; J trimming: 2 bases; junction bases outside the gene matches: 6. The chain's CDR3 is CATSLAVQETQYF. In DNA form, the CDR3 reads TGTGCCACCTCACTAGCGGTACAAGAGACCCAGTACTTC.